Listed below are T cell receptor beta chains from one sample, sequenced in a study of molecular identifiers for immune sequencing clone quantification. TCRdb ran MiXCR on the PCR reads and lists one entry per CDR3 protein. The sample has hundreds of thousands of distinct CDR3 sequences, roughly 27% seen once; the top ten hold 0.75% to 0.8%. The material sequenced was naive CD8+ T cells from blood, with Jurkat cell RNA spiked in. These receptors were collected from a human donor in good health. Some libraries in this study had Jurkat cell RNA spiked in. Each CDR3 is given with its conserved first and last residue. D genes are given only for firm matches. Expanded clones are given a class, and other clones once, few, many or no size at all.

v_gene	len	j_gene	abundance	d_gene	CDR3aa	CDR3nt
TRBV5-6	13	TRBJ2-7	many	-	CASSPDYRGEQYF	TGTGCCAGCAGCCCGGACTACCGTGGCGAGCAGTACTTC
TRBV7-2	15	TRBJ1-3	many	-	CASSPQGPSGNTIYF	TGTGCCAGCAGCCCCCAGGGGCCGTCTGGAAACACCATATATTTT
TRBV4-3	15	TRBJ1-1	many	-	CASSQESGGSTEAFF	TGCGCCAGCAGCCAAGAATCTGGGGGAAGTACTGAAGCTTTCTTT
TRBV20-1	15	TRBJ2-7	few	-	CSARDGGTETYEQYF	TGCAGTGCTAGAGATGGGGGGACGGAGACCTACGAGCAGTACTTC
TRBV9	14	TRBJ2-5	few	TRBD2	CASSVGLAMETQYF	TGTGCCAGCAGCGTAGGACTAGCGATGGAGACCCAGTACTTC
TRBV29-1	15	TRBJ2-1	few	TRBD1	CSVEGQAGSYNEQFF	TGCAGCGTTGAGGGACAGGCGGGCTCCTACAATGAGCAGTTCTTC
TRBV7-9	17	TRBJ2-3	few	TRBD1	CASSPRTGGKSTDTQYF	TGTGCCAGCAGCCCCCGGACAGGGGGGAAATCCACAGATACGCAGTATTTT
TRBV3-1	15	TRBJ2-3	many	-	CASSQVSGLIDTQYF	TGTGCCAGCAGCCAAGTTTCGGGACTCATAGATACGCAGTATTTT
TRBV4-3	14	TRBJ2-7	many	TRBD1	CASSHTGDPYEQYF	TGCGCCAGCAGCCACACAGGGGACCCCTACGAGCAGTACTTC
TRBV15	15	TRBJ2-3	-	-	CAPRSAGSSPDTQYF	TGTGCCCCCCGCAGCGCCGGGTCTTCCCCAGATACGCAGTATTTT
TRBV4-3	13	TRBJ2-3	many	TRBD1	CASSRDSGDTQYF	TGCGCCAGCAGCCGGGACAGCGGAGATACGCAGTATTTT
TRBV12-3/TRBV12-4	15	TRBJ1-2	few	TRBD1	CASSSGQGSNYGYTF	TGTGCCAGCAGTTCCGGACAGGGTTCTAACTATGGCTACACCTTC
TRBV28	15	TRBJ2-7	-	-	CARRLPGQADYEQYF	TGTGCCAGAAGGCTACCGGGACAAGCAGACTACGAGCAGTACTTC
TRBV27	12	TRBJ2-2	-	-	CASTDGTGELFF	TGTGCCAGCACAGACGGCACCGGGGAGCTGTTTTTT
TRBV7-9	12	TRBJ1-1	many	TRBD1	CASSSQGAEAFF	TGTGCCAGCAGCTCTCAGGGGGCAGAAGCTTTCTTT
TRBV2	13	TRBJ2-2	-	-	CASSVLSTGELFF	TGTGCCAGCAGTGTCCTCAGCACCGGGGAGCTGTTTTTT
TRBV20-1	12	TRBJ1-1	many	-	CSARAGWTEAFF	TGCAGTGCTAGAGCGGGATGGACTGAAGCTTTCTTT
TRBV6-5	15	TRBJ1-1	few	-	CASSPGRALGTVAFF	TGTGCCAGCAGCCCAGGACGGGCCCTGGGCACTGTAGCTTTCTTT
TRBV5-1	14	TRBJ2-7	few	-	CASSFVGQNYEQYF	TGCGCCAGCAGCTTCGTGGGACAAAACTACGAGCAGTACTTC
TRBV7-9	15	TRBJ2-5	-	-	CASSPGDLGQETQYF	TGTGCCAGCAGCCCCGGGGACCTGGGGCAAGAGACCCAGTACTTC
TRBV6-2/TRBV6-3	15	TRBJ2-7	-	TRBD2	CASSSVRRGAYEQYF	TGTGCCAGCAGTTCGGTAAGACGGGGGGCCTACGAGCAGTACTTC
TRBV10-3	18	TRBJ2-7	-	TRBD1	CAISDPGAEQGASYEQYF	TGTGCCATCAGTGATCCCGGCGCGGAACAGGGGGCGTCTTACGAGCAGTACTTC
TRBV20-1	12	TRBJ1-5	-	-	CKDPASLRPQHF	TGCAAGGACCCTGCCTCCCTTCGTCCCCAGCATTTT
TRBV5-1	16	TRBJ2-3	many	TRBD1	CASSLGRGGDTDTQYF	TGCGCCAGCAGCTTGGGGCGAGGGGGCGACACAGATACGCAGTATTTT
TRBV7-2	15	TRBJ2-5	many	-	CASSSSRSLGETQYF	TGTGCCAGCAGCTCCTCGCGGTCGCTAGGGGAGACCCAGTACTTC
TRBV4-1	11	TRBJ2-1	-	-	CASIQGNEQFF	TGCGCCAGCATCCAGGGTAATGAGCAGTTCTTC
TRBV20-1	15	TRBJ1-6	few	-	CSARGEGPLWSPLHF	TGCAGTGCTAGGGGGGAGGGACCCCTGTGGTCACCCCTCCACTTT
TRBV27	15	TRBJ2-7	-	-	CASSFSAGPGNVQYF	TGTGCCAGCAGTTTTTCGGCCGGCCCGGGGAACGTGCAGTACTTC
TRBV7-9	16	TRBJ2-3	-	-	CASSPKPGAGNDTQYF	TGTGCCAGCAGCCCCAAACCGGGGGCAGGGAATGATACGCAGTATTTT
TRBV7-9	15	TRBJ2-3	few	-	CASSLWGRSTDTQYF	TGTGCCAGCAGCTTGTGGGGGCGTAGCACAGATACGCAGTATTTT
TRBV6-5	14	TRBJ1-1	-	-	CASSYGGSLTEAFF	TGTGCCAGCAGTTACGGGGGGTCTCTCACTGAAGCTTTCTTT
TRBV7-9	16	TRBJ2-7	-	-	CASSFPTRDSHFEQYF	TGTGCCAGCAGCTTCCCTACCCGGGACTCCCATTTTGAGCAGTACTTC
TRBV6-5	16	TRBJ2-3	many	-	CASSYSSVFATDTQYF	TGTGCCAGCAGTTACTCGTCGGTCTTCGCCACAGATACGCAGTATTTT
TRBV9	15	TRBJ1-4	-	TRBD1	CASSETGGTNEKLFF	TGTGCCAGCAGCGAGACAGGGGGGACTAATGAAAAACTGTTTTTT
TRBV6-5	16	TRBJ2-1	few	-	CASSFTGMSSYNEQFF	TGTGCCAGCAGTTTCACAGGGATGAGCTCCTACAATGAGCAGTTCTTC
TRBV4-3	18	TRBJ2-7	-	-	CASSQKVNRPKSSYEQYF	TGCGCCAGCAGCCAAAAGGTTAACAGACCGAAGAGCTCCTACGAGCAGTACTTC
TRBV12-3/TRBV12-4	16	TRBJ1-2	few	-	CASSLSVDGGHYGYTF	TGTGCCAGCAGTTTAAGTGTCGATGGAGGGCACTATGGCTACACCTTC
TRBV28	13	TRBJ1-5	many	-	CASTYRGNQPQHF	TGTGCCAGTACCTACAGGGGCAATCAGCCCCAGCATTTT
TRBV7-9	12	TRBJ2-3	many	-	CASSHLKDTQYF	TGTGCCAGCAGCCACCTTAAAGATACGCAGTATTTT
TRBV27	18	TRBJ2-2	-	TRBD1	CASSSRTGGRDLTGELFF	TGTGCCAGCAGTTCACGGACAGGGGGCAGGGACTTGACCGGGGAGCTGTTTTTT
TRBV30	15	TRBJ2-1	-	-	CAWSRGVHSYNEQFF	TGTGCCTGGAGTAGAGGGGTGCACTCCTACAATGAGCAGTTCTTC
TRBV20-1	13	TRBJ2-2	few	TRBD1	CSVGTENTGELFF	TGCAGTGTTGGGACAGAAAACACCGGGGAGCTGTTTTTT
TRBV4-3	16	TRBJ2-7	many	TRBD1	CASSQDDGTGAYEQYF	TGCGCCAGCAGCCAAGATGATGGGACAGGTGCCTACGAGCAGTACTTC
TRBV20-1	14	TRBJ2-7	many	-	CSALSVAPSYEQYF	TGCAGTGCCCTCTCGGTAGCGCCATCCTACGAGCAGTACTTC
TRBV23-1	17	TRBJ1-5	many	-	CASRQKKGDYSNQPQHF	TGCGCCAGCAGACAAAAAAAAGGGGATTATAGCAATCAGCCCCAGCATTTT
TRBV6-1	16	TRBJ1-1	-	-	CAGSVREDSMNTEAFF	TGTGCCGGCAGCGTGCGGGAGGACAGCATGAACACTGAAGCTTTCTTT
TRBV27	15	TRBJ2-2	-	TRBD1	CASSARQGYTGELFF	TGTGCCAGCAGTGCCCGACAGGGGTACACCGGGGAGCTGTTTTTT
TRBV6-1	14	TRBJ2-7	many	TRBD1	CASSELLGNRGRHF	TGTGCCAGCAGTGAATTACTCGGGAACAGGGGGCGTCACTTC
TRBV9	15	TRBJ2-3	few	TRBD2	CASSPWAGDTDTQYF	TGTGCCAGCAGCCCGTGGGCGGGGGACACAGATACGCAGTATTTT
TRBV5-1	13	TRBJ2-2	many	-	CASSWDNTGELFF	TGCGCCAGCAGCTGGGACAACACCGGGGAGCTGTTTTTT
TRBV6-6	14	TRBJ2-7	-	TRBD1	CASIVGTGPYEQYF	TGTGCCAGCATTGTTGGGACAGGCCCCTACGAGCAGTACTTC
TRBV3-1	15	TRBJ1-2	-	TRBD1	CASSHGTGFDYGYTF	TGTGCCAGCAGCCACGGGACAGGGTTCGACTATGGCTACACCTTC
TRBV5-1	15	TRBJ2-7	few	-	CASSPEGTFSYEQYF	TGCGCCAGCAGCCCCGAGGGGACCTTCTCCTACGAGCAGTACTTC
TRBV4-2	16	TRBJ2-1	few	TRBD1	CASSQDRTGGYNEQFF	TGTGCCAGCAGCCAAGATCGGACAGGGGGTTACAATGAGCAGTTCTTC
TRBV7-9	16	TRBJ2-3	many	TRBD2	CASSLGLAEPTDTQYF	TGTGCCAGCAGCTTAGGACTAGCGGAGCCCACAGATACGCAGTATTTT